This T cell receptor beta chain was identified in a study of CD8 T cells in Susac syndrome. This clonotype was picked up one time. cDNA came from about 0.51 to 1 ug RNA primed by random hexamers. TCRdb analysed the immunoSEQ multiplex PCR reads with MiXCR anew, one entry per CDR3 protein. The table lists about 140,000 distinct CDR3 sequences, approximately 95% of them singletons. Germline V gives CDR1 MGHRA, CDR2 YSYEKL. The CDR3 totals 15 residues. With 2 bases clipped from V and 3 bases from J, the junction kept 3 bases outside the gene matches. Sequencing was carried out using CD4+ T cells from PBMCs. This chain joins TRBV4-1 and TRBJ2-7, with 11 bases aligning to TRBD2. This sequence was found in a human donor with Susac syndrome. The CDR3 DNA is TGCGCCAGCAGCCAACTAGCGGGGGGACACTACGAGCAGTACTTC. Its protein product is CASSQLAGGHYEQYF.